A single sample is the source of the 25 T cell receptor beta chains below, sequenced in a study of glioma-infiltrating T cells after dendritic cell vaccination. Generated by immunoSEQ multiplex PCR, the TCRdb table keeps only in-frame clones and is missing some. The repertoire holds roughly 100,000 clones, with 90% as singletons. Time point given: after dendritic cell vaccination, including at tumor progression/relapse. The input for sequencing was blood, taken after dendritic cell vaccination. These TCRs come from a human donor with glioblastoma.

With respect to this clone: Other DNA sequences within the sample encode an identical CDR3. The chain uses TRBV18 and TRBJ2-7; 9 bases are shared with TRBD1. The germline V gene has CDR1 KGHSH and CDR2 LQKENI. The junction had 1 base not matched to a gene; V was cut back by 2 bases and J by 5 bases. The CDR3 has 13 amino acids. The CDR3 spells CASSPGDRDEQYF. CDR3 coding DNA: TGTGCCAGCTCACCAGGGGACAGGGACGAGCAGTACTTC. The whole variable domain, remainder taken from reference TRBV18 and TRBJ2-7, is NAGVMQNPRHLVRRRGQEARLRCSPMKGHSHVYWYRQLPEEGLKFMVYLQKENIIDESGMPKERFSAEFPKEGPSILRIQQVVRGDSAAYFCASSPGDRDEQYFGPGTRLTVT.

This chain uses TRBV6-1 with TRBJ2-7; 14 positions agree with TRBD2. The CDR3 spans 17 residues. V lost 1 base and J lost 3; bases outside the gene matches: 5. The germline gives CDR1 MNHNS, CDR2 SASEGT. The CDR3 is CASSEGRGLAGDYEQYF. CDR3 sequence (DNA): TGTGCCAGCAGTGAAGGAAGGGGACTAGCGGGGGACTACGAGCAGTACTTC.

CDR3 region: CSVERTGDYNEQFF. CDR3 nucleotides: TGCAGCGTTGAGAGGACAGGGGACTACAATGAGCAGTTCTTC. The chain has TRBV29-1 and TRBJ2-1, with 9 bases aligning to TRBD1. The junction had 3 bases not matched to a gene; V was cut back by 3 bases and J by 3 bases. The CDR3 is 14 amino acids. Germline loops: CDR1 SQVTM, CDR2 ANQGSEA.

V gene TRBV7-2 combines with J gene TRBJ2-7; maybe TRBD1 (6 bases). This CDR3 has 15 amino acids. The germline V gene has CDR1 SGHTA and CDR2 FQGNSA. V lost 6 bases, J lost 1 base, and 16 bases lay in between. The chain's CDR3 is CASSSRQGPSYEQYF. The CDR3 DNA reads as TGTGCCAGCAGTTCCCGGCAGGGGCCATCCTACGAGCAGTACTTC.

V gene TRBV2 combines with J gene TRBJ2-5; 7 bases fit TRBD1. This CDR3 is 16 amino acids long. The germline V gene encodes CDR1 SNHLY and CDR2 FYNNEI. V trimming: 6 bases; J trimming: 11 bases; junction bases outside the gene matches: 21. CDR3 amino acids: CASSKRWGTESTEQYF. The CDR3 nucleotides are TGTGCCAGCAGCAAAAGATGGGGGACAGAGTCTACGGAGCAGTACTTC.

The gene calls are TRBV5-1 and TRBJ2-2, with D tentatively TRBD2 (6 bases). This CDR3 comprises 15 residues. Germline CDR1 and CDR2: SGHRS and YFSETQ. With 4 bases removed from V and 0 bases from J, the gap between germline ends came to 10 bases. In DNA form, the CDR3 reads TGCGCCAGCAGCCCGGGGGAAGCGAACACCGGGGAGCTGTTTTTT. It specifies CASSPGEANTGELFF.

The V and J genes are TRBV9 and TRBJ2-3; TRBD2 matches 10 bases. The CDR3 totals 17 residues. Germline CDR1 SGDLS, CDR2 YYNGEE. Trimming removed 6 bases from V and 2 bases from J; junction bases left unmatched: 12. The CDR3 sequence is CASKRGGLASLTDTQYF. CDR3 sequence (DNA): TGTGCCAGCAAAAGGGGGGGACTAGCGTCCCTCACAGATACGCAGTATTTT.

This clone was recorded once. The CDR3 DNA sequence: TGTGCCAGCAGCTTAGACGAGGGACAGGGCTTCTACGAGCAGTACTTC. It encodes CASSLDEGQGFYEQYF. The V call is TRBV7-9, the J call TRBJ2-7, with 9 bases that match TRBD1. The CDR3 contains 16 residues. CDR1 is SEHNR and CDR2 is FQNEAQ in the germline V gene (reference sequence). The J segment lost 3 bases and the V segment lost 1 base, leaving 7 bases of the junction unmatched.

The V and J genes are TRBV6-1 and TRBJ1-5, with D perhaps TRBD1 (6 bases). This CDR3 is built from 14 residues. CDR1 and CDR2 from the germline V gene are MNHNS and SASEGT. Trimming removed 3 bases at V and 9 bases at J, with 15 bases between. The DNA for the CDR3 is TGTGCCAGCAGTGAGGGACAAATATTTCGGCCCCAGCATTTT. This codes for CASSEGQIFRPQHF.

In DNA, the CDR3 is TGTGCCAGCAGCCCCCTCGGGAGTAGCTCCTACAATGAGCAGTTCTTC. It specifies CASSPLGSSSYNEQFF. The V gene is TRBV7-6, the J gene TRBJ2-1, with TRBD2 as a possible D gene (6 bases). Germline V gives CDR1 SGHVS, CDR2 FNYEAQ. This CDR3 spans 16 amino acids. Trimming took off 5 bases at V and 0 bases at J, with 14 bases between the two ends. The whole variable domain, remainder taken from reference TRBV7-6 and TRBJ2-1, is GAGVSQSPRYKVTKRGQDVALRCDPISGHVSLYWYRQALGQGPEFLTYFNYEAQQDKSGLPNDRFSAERPEGSISTLTIQRTEQRDSAMYRCASSPLGSSSYNEQFFGPGTRLTVL.

The V gene is TRBV7-3, the J gene TRBJ2-3, with 7 bases aligning to TRBD2. Losses at the gene ends were 6 bases for V and 4 bases for J; bases not matched to a gene: 7. CDR1 is SGHTA, CDR2 FQGTGA, per germline. The CDR3 extends over 14 amino acids. In DNA form, the CDR3 reads TGTGCCAGCAGTTCCGGACTAGGGGCAGATACGCAGTATTTT. It translates to CASSSGLGADTQYF.

The chain is built from TRBV6-1 and TRBJ2-7; 11 nucleotides line up with TRBD2. Unmatched junction bases numbered 5, after V lost 6 bases and J lost 1 base. The CDR3 has 15 residues. Looked up from germline, CDR1 is MNHNS and CDR2 is SASEGT. This CDR3 reads CASRGGTSGSYEQYF. The DNA for the CDR3 is TGTGCCAGCAGGGGGGGGACTAGCGGATCCTACGAGCAGTACTTC.

V usage is TRBV5-4 and J usage is TRBJ2-2, with 10 bases matching TRBD1. Germline V gene sequence: CDR1 SGHNT, CDR2 YYREEE (reference sequence). This CDR3 is built from 17 residues. V dropped 4 bases and J dropped 2; count of bases not matched to a gene: 8. CDR3: CASSGLTGGYNTGELFF. DNA of the CDR3: TGTGCCAGCAGCGGGTTGACAGGGGGCTATAACACCGGGGAGCTGTTTTTT. Combining the CDR3 with reference TRBV5-4 and TRBJ2-2 gives the whole variable domain ETGVTQSPTHLIKTRGQQVTLRCSSQSGHNTVSWYQQALGQGPQFIFQYYREEENGRGNFPPRFSGLQFPNYSSELNVNALELDDSALYLCASSGLTGGYNTGELFFGEGSRLTVL.

The chain has TRBV12-5 and TRBJ2-3, with 7 bases fitting TRBD1. The CDR3 extends over 20 amino acids. The trim removed 0 bases at V and 1 base at J, leaving 16 bases unmatched. CDR1 and CDR2 (germline): LGHNT, FRNRAP. Here the CDR3 reads CASGLVPKDRTISGTDTQYF. For the CDR3, the DNA is TGTGCTAGTGGTTTGGTACCTAAGGACAGGACGATAAGTGGCACAGATACGCAGTATTTT.

The chain carries TRBV30 and TRBJ2-7, with D possibly TRBD1 on 6 matching bases. The V and J ends lost 0 bases and 5 bases respectively, with 17 bases between them. This CDR3 spans 15 amino acids. Germline CDR1 reads GTSNPN; CDR2 reads SVGIG (reference sequence). The CDR3 nucleotides read TGTGCCTGGAGTGTAATCCCCCCAAGGGACAACGAGCAGTACTTC. Translating it yields CAWSVIPPRDNEQYF.

The chain recombines TRBV5-1 with TRBJ2-6; 8 positions agree with TRBD2. This CDR3 has 17 amino acids. The V and J ends lost 4 bases and 0 bases, in that order; junction bases with no gene match: 6. Per germline, CDR1 SGHRS and CDR2 YFSETQ. CDR3 region: CASSDTGGISGANVLTF. In nucleotides, the CDR3 is TGCGCCAGCAGCGATACGGGGGGGATCTCTGGGGCCAACGTCCTGACTTTC.

The genes are TRBV5-8 and TRBJ1-2; no definite D call. CDR3 length equals 16 residues. Per the germline V gene, CDR1 is SGHTS and CDR2 is YDEGEE. V was cut by 3 bases and J by 3 bases, with 18 bases left in between. CDR3 amino acids: CASSSREGGAYYGYTF. CDR3 DNA sequence: TGTGCCAGCAGCTCCCGGGAGGGAGGCGCTTACTATGGCTACACCTTC.

The V and J genes are TRBV9 and TRBJ2-7; the match to TRBD2 covers 8 bases. V dropped 0 bases and J dropped 5; count of bases not matched to a gene: 1. Germline lookup yields CDR1 SGDLS and CDR2 YYNGEE. The CDR3 totals 13 residues. Here the CDR3 reads CASSVVSGDEQYF. The DNA of the CDR3 is TGTGCCAGCAGCGTAGTTAGCGGGGACGAGCAGTACTTC.

The chain has TRBV30 and TRBJ2-2; 7 bases map to TRBD1. Per the germline V gene, CDR1 is GTSNPN and CDR2 is SVGIG (reference sequence). The CDR3 consists of 16 residues. J lost 0 bases, V lost 2 bases, and 6 bases had no gene match. The CDR3 bases are TGTGCCTGGAGTCGCCTTGGACAGGCGAACACCGGGGAGCTGTTTTTT. This sequence encodes CAWSRLGQANTGELFF.

V is TRBV9 and J is TRBJ2-7, with 8 bases matching TRBD1. Germline loops: CDR1 SGDLS, CDR2 YYNGEE. The length of the CDR3 is 14 residues. Germline trimming cut 4 bases from V and 3 bases from J; bases unmatched to any gene: 6. CDR3 nucleotide sequence: TGTGCCAGCAGCCCACGGACAGGGTTCTACGAGCAGTACTTC. Translating gives CASSPRTGFYEQYF.

V and J are TRBV2 and TRBJ1-3; D gene ambiguous. The V gene lost 6 bases and the J gene lost 3 bases, with 24 bases spanning the gap. This CDR3 has 18 amino acids. Germline assignment: CDR1 SNHLY and CDR2 FYNNEI. DNA for the CDR3: TGTGCCAGCAGACAAACGGGCCCGGGCTTAGGAGGTGGAAACACCATATATTTT. This translates into CASRQTGPGLGGGNTIYF.

In its sample, this clone was seen once. This chain links TRBV5-1 with TRBJ1-4; no definite D call. Looked up from germline, CDR1 is SGHRS and CDR2 is YFSETQ. The ends were cut back, 6 bases at V and 8 bases at J, with 23 bases in the middle. The CDR3 totals 16 residues. The CDR3 bases are TGCGCCAGCACCCCCGGCACTCAGGTTTATGGGGAAAAACTGTTTTTT. This codes for CASTPGTQVYGEKLFF.

The V gene is TRBV5-6, the J gene TRBJ2-1; 13 bases match TRBD2. Germline V gene data show CDR1 as SGHDT and CDR2 as YYEEEE. Trimming removed 2 bases from V and 6 bases from J; junction bases left unmatched: 8. CDR3 length: 17 amino acids. The CDR3 DNA follows: TGTGCCAGCAGCTTAACATTAACTAGCGGGGGGGCCAATGAGCAGTTCTTC. This sequence encodes CASSLTLTSGGANEQFF.

The genes are TRBV7-3 and TRBJ2-3, with a weak D call TRBD2 (7 bases). The CDR3 is 15 residues long. V dropped 2 bases and J dropped 3 bases, with 12 bases sitting between them. The germline V gene encodes CDR1 SGHTA and CDR2 FQGTGA. The CDR3 region is CASSLFGGATDTQYF. CDR3 DNA: TGTGCCAGCAGCTTATTTGGGGGGGCGACAGATACGCAGTATTTT.

This clone came up once. The chain joins TRBV2 to TRBJ2-5; 9 bases match TRBD1. The germline V gene encodes CDR1 SNHLY and CDR2 FYNNEI. J lost 2 bases, V lost 6 bases, and 10 bases had no gene match. The CDR3 sequence is 16 residues long. The chain's CDR3 is CASRDRGGPFQETQYF. The CDR3 bases are TGTGCCAGCAGGGACAGGGGAGGACCTTTTCAAGAGACCCAGTACTTC.